This entry features one TCR beta chain sequence. These data come from a study of blood T cell repertoires in COVID-19. The overall study: Samples representing acute and convalescent COVID-19 were sourced from the United States, Italy and Spain. In each case, the material was cDNA or gDNA derived from T cells, B-cell-depleted T cells, or PBMCs.

The repertoire was sequenced with immunoSEQ multiplex PCR; TCRdb's copy has only in-frame clones and lacks some. This sample has about 91,000 clones, with around nine tenths found just once. The CDR3 totals 15 residues. J lost 2 bases, V lost 8 bases, and 8 bases had no gene match. CDR1 is SNHLY, CDR2 FYNNEI, per germline. The receptor was derived from an elderly woman with active COVID-19. The sample was peripheral blood. The gene calls are TRBV2 and TRBJ2-5, with 10 bases lining up with TRBD2. The CDR3 nucleotides are TGTGCCAGCGGGGGGCTAGCGGGAGTTCAAGAGACCCAGTACTTC. Protein product: CASGGLAGVQETQYF.